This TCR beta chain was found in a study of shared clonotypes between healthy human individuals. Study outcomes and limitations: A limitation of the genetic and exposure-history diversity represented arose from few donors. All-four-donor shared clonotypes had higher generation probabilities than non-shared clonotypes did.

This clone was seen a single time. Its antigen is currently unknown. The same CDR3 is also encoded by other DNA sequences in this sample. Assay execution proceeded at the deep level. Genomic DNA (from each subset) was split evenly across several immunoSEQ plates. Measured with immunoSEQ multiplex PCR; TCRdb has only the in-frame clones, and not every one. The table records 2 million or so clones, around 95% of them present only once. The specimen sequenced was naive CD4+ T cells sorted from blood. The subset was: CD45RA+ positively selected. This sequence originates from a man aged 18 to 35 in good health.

This CDR3 reads CASSLRTDTYNEQFF. CDR3 in DNA: TGCGCCAGCAGCTTAAGGACAGACACCTACAATGAGCAGTTCTTC. The rearrangement links TRBV5-1 to TRBJ2-1; D is possibly TRBD1 (6 bases). The V and J ends lost 2 bases and 2 bases respectively, with 11 bases between them. The CDR3 is made up of 15 amino acids. Germline CDR1 and CDR2: SGHRS and YFSETQ.